A selection of T cell receptor beta chains follows, all from one sample in a study of beta chain features in type 1 diabetes. Method: immunoSEQ multiplex PCR; TCRdb's copy keeps in-frame clones and lacks some. Altogether roughly 380,000 clones are present, less than 20% being singletons, with the ten largest covering roughly 0.045%. Sequencing input: naive CD4+ T cells from blood. These receptors were obtained from a woman aged 18-29 years in good health. Each CDR3 is given with its conserved first and last residue.

V: TRBV25-1
J: TRBJ2-1
CDR3: CASRLRGDSYNEQFF

V: TRBV25-1
J: TRBJ2-7
CDR3: CASSEGGEGPRDYEQYF

V: TRBV11-1
J: TRBJ2-7
CDR3: CASNPGTLTYEQYF

V: TRBV27
J: TRBJ1-2
CDR3: CASSFATPNYGYTF

V: TRBV5-1
J: TRBJ1-1
CDR3: CASSLDRGAGEAFF

V: TRBV4-2
J: TRBJ1-2
CDR3: CASSQDLGHLYYGYTF

V: TRBV29-1
J: TRBJ2-1
CDR3: CSVGEFSGENYNEQFF

V: TRBV23-1
J: TRBJ2-1
CDR3: CASSQVRRYSYNEQFF

V: TRBV18
J: TRBJ1-5
CDR3: CASSPRQGGNQPQHF

V: TRBV30
J: TRBJ1-2
CDR3: CAWRPGTDQYGYTF

V: TRBV29-1
J: TRBJ2-5
CDR3: CSVLGQGFGETQYF

V: TRBV4-2
J: TRBJ1-5
CDR3: CASSQDRQQGHQPQHF

V: TRBV28
J: TRBJ1-1
CDR3: CASSTGQAYTEAFF

V: TRBV30
J: TRBJ2-4
CDR3: CAWSVTTKNIQYF

V: TRBV2
J: TRBJ2-3
CDR3: CASSEGTVSSTDTQYF

V: TRBV14
J: TRBJ2-5
CDR3: CASSHVIRRETQYF

V: TRBV18
J: TRBJ2-7
CDR3: CASSSTTSGNSYEQYF

V: TRBV6-1
J: TRBJ2-3
CDR3: CATRRLAAQDTQYF

V: TRBV5-1
J: TRBJ2-5
CDR3: CASSLGGRGQETQYF

V: TRBV9
J: TRBJ1-1
CDR3: CASSPLGTGAFF

V: TRBV14
J: TRBJ2-5
CDR3: CASSHRTRKETQYF

V: TRBV6-4
J: TRBJ1-1
CDR3: CASSEVEGTEAFF

V: TRBV7-8
J: TRBJ2-2
CDR3: CASSLVAWTGELFF

V: TRBV7-2
J: TRBJ2-7
CDR3: CASRAGTGRGEQYF

V: TRBV20-1
J: TRBJ1-2
CDR3: CSAIYPWGYTF

V: TRBV30
J: TRBJ2-1
CDR3: CAWSAGSRNEQFF

V: TRBV4-3
J: TRBJ1-2
CDR3: CASSQGSVGLGAGYTF

V: TRBV18
J: TRBJ1-1
CDR3: CASSPRSREGTEAFF

V: TRBV6-6
J: TRBJ2-7
CDR3: CASTAEGTGGYEQYF

V: TRBV4-1
J: TRBJ2-5
CDR3: CASSQVTGVRGQYF

V: TRBV9
J: TRBJ1-4
CDR3: CASSVGGQPNEKLFF

V: TRBV5-6
J: TRBJ2-7
CDR3: CASSSSGTGGSYEQYF

V: TRBV4-1
J: TRBJ1-2
CDR3: CASSQGRDYYGYTF

V: TRBV2
J: TRBJ2-1
CDR3: CASSVILAGKFF

V: TRBV7-3
J: TRBJ1-2
CDR3: CASRPFTRDRDGYTF

V: TRBV15
J: TRBJ2-3
CDR3: CATSRDSMWGGNTDTQYF

V: TRBV6-5
J: TRBJ1-1
CDR3: CASSYEELSGNTEAFF

V: TRBV10-3
J: TRBJ2-1
CDR3: CAISGTRSYNEQFF